This entry features one TCR beta chain sequence. Its target is unknown. This sample is part of a study of vaccination effects on CD4 cells after COVID-19. Per the germline V gene, CDR1 is MNHEY and CDR2 is SVGAGI. V shed 6 bases and J shed 8 bases, with 13 bases lying between them. This CDR3 has 12 residues. Measured with immunoSEQ multiplex PCR; TCRdb has only the in-frame clones, and not every one. The sample contains 70,000 or so clones, around 77% of which appear only once. General study results and limits: Late in the post-vaccination period, infection-induced and vaccine-induced clones underwent marked clonal contraction.

Cultured cells yielded isolated CD4+ T cells after around 9 days. The TCR originated in a human donor who received a COVID-19 vaccine. Source: CD4+ T cells from PBMCs cultured without peptide, taken before COVID-19 vaccination. The V and J genes are TRBV6-5 and TRBJ1-2; D is possibly TRBD1 (5 bases). The CDR3 loop is CASRGGVGGYTF. The CDR3, as DNA: TGTGCCAGCAGGGGGGGAGTTGGCGGCTACACCTTC.